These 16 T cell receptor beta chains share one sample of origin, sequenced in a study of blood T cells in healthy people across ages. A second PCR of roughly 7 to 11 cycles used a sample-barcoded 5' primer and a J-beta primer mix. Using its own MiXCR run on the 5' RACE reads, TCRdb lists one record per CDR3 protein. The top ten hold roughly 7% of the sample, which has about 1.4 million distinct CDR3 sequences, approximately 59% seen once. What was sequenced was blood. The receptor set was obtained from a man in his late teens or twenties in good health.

CDR3 nucleotide sequence: TGCGCCAGCAGCCAAGATAGGGCCCGCTTAGACCGCGCTGGCACAGATACGCAGTATTTT. This encodes CASSQDRARLDRAGTDTQYF. This chain links TRBV4-1 with TRBJ2-3; no clear D. CDR1 is MGHRA and CDR2 is YSYEKL in the germline V gene. V dropped 0 bases and J dropped 1 base, with 23 bases sitting between them. The CDR3 totals 20 residues.

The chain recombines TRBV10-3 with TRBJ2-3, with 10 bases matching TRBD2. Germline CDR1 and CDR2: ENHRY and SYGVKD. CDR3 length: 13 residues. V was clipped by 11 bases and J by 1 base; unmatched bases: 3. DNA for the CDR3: TGTGCCGCCGGGACTAGCGGCACAGATACGCAGTATTTT. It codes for CAAGTSGTDTQYF.

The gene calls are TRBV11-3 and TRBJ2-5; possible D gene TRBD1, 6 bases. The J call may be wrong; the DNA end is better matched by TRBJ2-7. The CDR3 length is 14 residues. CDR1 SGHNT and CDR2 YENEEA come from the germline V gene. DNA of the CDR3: TGTGCCAGCACTCGGGACAAGAAAAATTACGAGCAGTACTTC. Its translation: CASTRDKKNYEQYF.

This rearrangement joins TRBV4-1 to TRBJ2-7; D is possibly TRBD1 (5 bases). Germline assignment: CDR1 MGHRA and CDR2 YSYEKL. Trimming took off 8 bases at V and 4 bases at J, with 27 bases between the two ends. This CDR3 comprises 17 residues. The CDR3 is CASGFTYPGFDTYEQYF. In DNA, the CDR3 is TGCGCCAGCGGCTTTACTTATCCAGGGTTCGATACTTACGAGCAGTACTTC.

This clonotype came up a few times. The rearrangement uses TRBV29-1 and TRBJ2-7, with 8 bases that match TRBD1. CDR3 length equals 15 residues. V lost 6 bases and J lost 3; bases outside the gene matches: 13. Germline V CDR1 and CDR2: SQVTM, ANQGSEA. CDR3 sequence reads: CSVVSNLDRGYEQYF. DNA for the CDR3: TGCAGCGTCGTGTCGAACCTTGACAGGGGCTACGAGCAGTACTTC.

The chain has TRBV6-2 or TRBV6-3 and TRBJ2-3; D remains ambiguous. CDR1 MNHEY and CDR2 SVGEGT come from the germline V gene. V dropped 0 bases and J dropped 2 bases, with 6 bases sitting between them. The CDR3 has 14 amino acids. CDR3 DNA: TGTGCCAGCAGTTACTCGACCCACACAGATACGCAGTATTTT. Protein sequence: CASSYSTHTDTQYF.

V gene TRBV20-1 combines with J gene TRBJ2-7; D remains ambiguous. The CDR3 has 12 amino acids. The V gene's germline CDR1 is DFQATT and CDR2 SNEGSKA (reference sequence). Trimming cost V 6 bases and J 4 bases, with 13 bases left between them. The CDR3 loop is CSATDEEYEQYF. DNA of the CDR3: TGCAGTGCCACGGACGAGGAATACGAGCAGTACTTC.

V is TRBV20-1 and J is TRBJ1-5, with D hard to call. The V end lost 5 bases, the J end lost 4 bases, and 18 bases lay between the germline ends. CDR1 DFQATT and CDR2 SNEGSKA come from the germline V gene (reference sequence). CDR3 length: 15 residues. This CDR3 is CSAPAVLGSNQPQHF. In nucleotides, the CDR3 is TGCAGTGCTCCCGCCGTCTTAGGGAGTAATCAGCCCCAGCATTTT.

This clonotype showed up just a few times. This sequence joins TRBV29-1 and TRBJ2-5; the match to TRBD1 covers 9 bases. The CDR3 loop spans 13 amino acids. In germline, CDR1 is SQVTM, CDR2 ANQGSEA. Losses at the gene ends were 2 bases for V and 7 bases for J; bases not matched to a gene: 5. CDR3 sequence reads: CSVERQGEGTQYF. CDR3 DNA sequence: TGCAGCGTTGAACGACAGGGGGAAGGGACCCAGTACTTC.

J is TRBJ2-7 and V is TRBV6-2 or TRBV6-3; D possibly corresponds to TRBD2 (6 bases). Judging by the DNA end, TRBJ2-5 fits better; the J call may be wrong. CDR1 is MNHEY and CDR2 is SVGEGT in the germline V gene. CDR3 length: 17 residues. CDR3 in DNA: TGTGCCAGCAGACCAGGCCCTAAGGGAGGTAGGGCGGAGACCCAGTACTTC. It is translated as CASRPGPKGGRAETQYF.

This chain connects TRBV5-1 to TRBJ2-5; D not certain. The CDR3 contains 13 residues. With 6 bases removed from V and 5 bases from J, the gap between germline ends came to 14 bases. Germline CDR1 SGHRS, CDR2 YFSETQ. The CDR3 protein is CASTQILTETQYF. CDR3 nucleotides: TGCGCCAGCACCCAAATTTTAACGGAGACCCAGTACTTC.

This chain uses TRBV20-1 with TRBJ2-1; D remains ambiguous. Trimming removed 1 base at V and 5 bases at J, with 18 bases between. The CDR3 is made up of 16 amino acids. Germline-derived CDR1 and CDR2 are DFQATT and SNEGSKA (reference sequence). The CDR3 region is CSARGPLGVVDNEQFF. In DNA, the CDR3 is TGCAGTGCTAGAGGCCCGCTAGGTGTTGTAGACAATGAGCAGTTCTTC.

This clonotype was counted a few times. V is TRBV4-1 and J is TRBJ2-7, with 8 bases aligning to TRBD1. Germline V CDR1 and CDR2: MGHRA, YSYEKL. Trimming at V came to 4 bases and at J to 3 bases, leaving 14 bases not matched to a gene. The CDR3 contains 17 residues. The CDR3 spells CASSLKLPPRGHYEQYF. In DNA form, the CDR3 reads TGCGCCAGCAGCCTTAAACTTCCCCCCAGGGGGCACTACGAGCAGTACTTC.

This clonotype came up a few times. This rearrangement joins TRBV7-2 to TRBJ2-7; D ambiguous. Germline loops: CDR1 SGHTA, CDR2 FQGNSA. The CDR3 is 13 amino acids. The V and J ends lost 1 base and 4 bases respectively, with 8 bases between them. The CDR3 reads CASSLVEDYEQYF. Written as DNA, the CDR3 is TGTGCCAGCAGCTTAGTCGAGGATTACGAGCAGTACTTC.

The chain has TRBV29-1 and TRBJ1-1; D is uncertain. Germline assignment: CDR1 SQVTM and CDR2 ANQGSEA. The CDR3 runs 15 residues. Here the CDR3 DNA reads TGCGCCCTTCACGGTAATCCTTCCATGAACACTGAAGCTTTCTTT. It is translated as CALHGNPSMNTEAFF.

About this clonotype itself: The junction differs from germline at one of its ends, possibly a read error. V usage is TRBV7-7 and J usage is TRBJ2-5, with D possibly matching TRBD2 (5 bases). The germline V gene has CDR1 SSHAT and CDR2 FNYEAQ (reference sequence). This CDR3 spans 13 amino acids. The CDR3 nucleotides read TGTGCTAGCAGTATACTAGTTACCGAGACCCAGTACTTC. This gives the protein CASSILVTETQYF.